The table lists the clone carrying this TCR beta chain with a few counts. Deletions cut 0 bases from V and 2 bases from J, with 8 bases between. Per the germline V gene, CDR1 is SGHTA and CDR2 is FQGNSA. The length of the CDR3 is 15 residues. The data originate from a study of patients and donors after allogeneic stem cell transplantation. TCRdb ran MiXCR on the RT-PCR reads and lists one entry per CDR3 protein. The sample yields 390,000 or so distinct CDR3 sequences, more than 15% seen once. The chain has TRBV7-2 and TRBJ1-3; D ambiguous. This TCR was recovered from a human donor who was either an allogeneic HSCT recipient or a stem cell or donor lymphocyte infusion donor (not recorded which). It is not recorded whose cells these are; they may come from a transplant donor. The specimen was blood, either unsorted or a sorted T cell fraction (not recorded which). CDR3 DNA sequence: TGTGCCAGCAGCTTAGCCCGCGGGGCTGGAAACACCATATATTTT. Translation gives CASSLARGAGNTIYF.